What follows describes a single T cell receptor (beta chain). Antigen unknown. Germline is not matched at one junction end, which may reflect a read error. Combining a sample-barcoded 5' primer with a J-beta primer mix, a second PCR ran for roughly 7 to 11 cycles. One entry per CDR3 protein results from TCRdb running MiXCR on the 5' RACE reads. The table lists roughly 790,000 distinct CDR3 sequences, around 40% of them singletons, with roughly 20% in the top ten. This sample was taken from a study of blood T cells in healthy people across ages. Study-wide context: With template switching, about one barcoded beta molecule was captured per two T cells. Findings and caveats of the study: A roughly linear age-dependent decrease characterized TCR beta diversity per million T cells.

CDR1 and CDR2 (germline): MNHEY, SMNVEV (reference sequence). The CDR3 length is 13 residues. This rearrangement joins TRBV27 to TRBJ1-1; D unclear. Sequenced sample: blood. The receptor's source is a woman aged 55-75 years in good health. CDR3 coding DNA: TGTGCCAGCAGTGTATCCCGGTATACTGAAGCTTTCTTT. Translating it yields CASSVSRYTEAFF.